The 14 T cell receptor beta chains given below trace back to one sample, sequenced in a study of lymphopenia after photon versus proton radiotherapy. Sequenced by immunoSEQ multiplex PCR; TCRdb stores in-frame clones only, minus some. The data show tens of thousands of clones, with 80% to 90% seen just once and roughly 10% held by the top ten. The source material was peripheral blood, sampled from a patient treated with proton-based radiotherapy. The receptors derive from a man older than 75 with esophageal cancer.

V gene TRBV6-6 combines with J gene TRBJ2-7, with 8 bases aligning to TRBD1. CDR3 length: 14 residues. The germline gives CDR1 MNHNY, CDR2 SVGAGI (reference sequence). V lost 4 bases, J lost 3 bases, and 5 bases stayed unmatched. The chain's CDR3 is CASSSLTGGYEQYF. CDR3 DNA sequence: TGTGCCAGCAGTTCCCTCACAGGGGGCTACGAGCAGTACTTC.

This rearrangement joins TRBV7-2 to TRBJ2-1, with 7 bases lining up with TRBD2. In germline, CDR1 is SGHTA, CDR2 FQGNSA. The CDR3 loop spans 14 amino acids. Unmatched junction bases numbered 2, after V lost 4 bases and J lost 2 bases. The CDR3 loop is CASSSSGPYNEQFF. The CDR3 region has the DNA TGTGCCAGCAGCTCTAGCGGACCCTACAATGAGCAGTTCTTC.

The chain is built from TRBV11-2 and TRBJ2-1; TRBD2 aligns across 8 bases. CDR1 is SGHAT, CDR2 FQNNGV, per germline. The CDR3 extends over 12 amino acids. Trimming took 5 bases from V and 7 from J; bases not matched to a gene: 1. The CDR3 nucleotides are TGTGCCAGCAGCGTAGCGGGAAATGAGCAGTTCTTC. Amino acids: CASSVAGNEQFF.

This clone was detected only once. CDR3 loop: CASSYSGVTYNSPLHF. As DNA, the CDR3 is TGTGCCAGCAGTTACTCTGGGGTCACCTATAATTCACCCCTCCACTTT. V and J are TRBV6-5 and TRBJ1-6; D is uncertain. This CDR3 spans 16 amino acids. In germline, CDR1 is MNHEY, CDR2 SVGAGI. Deletions cut 0 bases from V and 2 bases from J, with 8 bases between.

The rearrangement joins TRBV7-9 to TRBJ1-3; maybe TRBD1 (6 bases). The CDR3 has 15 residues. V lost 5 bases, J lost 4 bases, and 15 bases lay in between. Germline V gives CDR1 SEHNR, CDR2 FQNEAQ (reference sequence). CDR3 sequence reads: CASSPTGYSGNTIYF. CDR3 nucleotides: TGTGCCAGCAGCCCTACAGGGTACTCCGGAAACACCATATATTTT.

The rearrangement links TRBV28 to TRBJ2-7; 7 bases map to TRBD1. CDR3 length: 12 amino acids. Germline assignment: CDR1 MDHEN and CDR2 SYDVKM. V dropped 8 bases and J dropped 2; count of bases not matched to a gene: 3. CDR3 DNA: TGTGCCAGCTACACAGGGGCCTACGAGCAGTACTTC. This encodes CASYTGAYEQYF. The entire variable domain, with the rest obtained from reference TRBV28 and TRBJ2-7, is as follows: DVKVTQSSRYLVKRTGEKVFLECVQDMDHENMFWYRQDPGLGLRLIYFSYDVKMKEKGDIPEGYSVSREKKERFSLILESASTNQTSMYLCASYTGAYEQYFGPGTRLTVT.

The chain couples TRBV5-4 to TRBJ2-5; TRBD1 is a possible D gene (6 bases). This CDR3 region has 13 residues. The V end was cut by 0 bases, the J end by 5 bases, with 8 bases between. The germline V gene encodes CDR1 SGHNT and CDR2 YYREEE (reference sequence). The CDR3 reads CASSLDRAETQYF. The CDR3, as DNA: TGTGCCAGCAGCTTGGACAGGGCCGAGACCCAGTACTTC.

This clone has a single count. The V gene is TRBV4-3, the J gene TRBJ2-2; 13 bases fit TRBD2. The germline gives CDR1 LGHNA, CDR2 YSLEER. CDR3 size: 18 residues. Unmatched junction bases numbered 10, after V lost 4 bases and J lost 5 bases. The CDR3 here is CASSLHIRLAGGTGELFF. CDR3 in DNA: TGCGCCAGCAGCCTTCATATCCGACTAGCGGGAGGAACCGGGGAGCTGTTTTTT.

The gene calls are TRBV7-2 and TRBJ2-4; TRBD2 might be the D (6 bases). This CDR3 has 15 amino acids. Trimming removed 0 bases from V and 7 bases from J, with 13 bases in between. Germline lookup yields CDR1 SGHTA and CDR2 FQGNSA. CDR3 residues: CASSLAGGVVNIQYF. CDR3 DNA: TGTGCCAGCAGCTTAGCCGGGGGAGTGGTGAACATTCAGTACTTC.

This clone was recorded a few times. The CDR3 DNA sequence: TGTGCCAGCCAGAGTACCCTCTATGGCTACACCTTC. Translating it yields CASQSTLYGYTF. V and J are TRBV9 and TRBJ1-2; D remains unclear. Per the germline V gene, CDR1 is SGDLS and CDR2 is YYNGEE. The V end lost 7 bases, the J end lost 4 bases, and 11 bases lay between the germline ends. The CDR3 runs 12 residues.

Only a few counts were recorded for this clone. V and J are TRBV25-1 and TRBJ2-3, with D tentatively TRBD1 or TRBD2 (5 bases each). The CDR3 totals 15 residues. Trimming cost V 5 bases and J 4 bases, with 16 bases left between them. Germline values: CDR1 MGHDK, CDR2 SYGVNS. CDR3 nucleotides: TGTGCCAGCAGTTCTAGCCAGGGCCTGGCAGATACGCAGTATTTT. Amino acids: CASSSSQGLADTQYF.

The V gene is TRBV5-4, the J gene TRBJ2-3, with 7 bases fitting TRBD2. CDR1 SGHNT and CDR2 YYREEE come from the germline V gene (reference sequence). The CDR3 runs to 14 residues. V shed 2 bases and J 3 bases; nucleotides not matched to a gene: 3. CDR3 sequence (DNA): TGTGCCAGCAGCTTTCGGGACTATACAGATACGCAGTATTTT. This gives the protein CASSFRDYTDTQYF.

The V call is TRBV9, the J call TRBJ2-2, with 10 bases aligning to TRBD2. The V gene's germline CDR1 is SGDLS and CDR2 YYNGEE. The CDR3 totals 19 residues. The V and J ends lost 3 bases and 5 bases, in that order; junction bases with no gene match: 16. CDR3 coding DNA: TGTGCCAGCAGCGAATCTCATAGCGGGAGGACCGATCAGACCGGGGAGCTGTTTTTT. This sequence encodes CASSESHSGRTDQTGELFF.

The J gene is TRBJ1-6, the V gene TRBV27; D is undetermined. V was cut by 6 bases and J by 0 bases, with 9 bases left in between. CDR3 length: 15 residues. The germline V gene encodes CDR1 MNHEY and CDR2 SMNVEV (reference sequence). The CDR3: CASSPVSSYNSPLHF. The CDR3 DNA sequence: TGTGCCAGCAGCCCTGTGAGCTCCTATAATTCACCCCTCCACTTT.